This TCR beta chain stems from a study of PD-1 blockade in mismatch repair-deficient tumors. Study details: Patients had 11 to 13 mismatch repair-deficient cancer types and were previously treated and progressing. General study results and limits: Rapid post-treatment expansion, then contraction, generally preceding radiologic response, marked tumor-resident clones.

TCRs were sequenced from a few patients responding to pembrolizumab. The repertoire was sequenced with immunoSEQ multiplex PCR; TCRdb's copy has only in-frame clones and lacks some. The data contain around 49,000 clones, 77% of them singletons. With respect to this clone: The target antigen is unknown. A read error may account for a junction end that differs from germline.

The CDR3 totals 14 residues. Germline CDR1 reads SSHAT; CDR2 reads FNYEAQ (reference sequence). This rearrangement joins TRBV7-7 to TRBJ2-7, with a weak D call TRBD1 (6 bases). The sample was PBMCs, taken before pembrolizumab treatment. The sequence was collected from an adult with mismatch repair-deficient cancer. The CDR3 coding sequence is TGTGCTAGCAGTGACGGGACACTCTCCTACGAGCAGTACTTC. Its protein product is CASSDGTLSYEQYF.